This T cell receptor beta chain was sequenced for a study of early T cells in non-severe SARS-CoV-2 infection. V was pared by 5 bases and J by 9 bases, with 11 bases between. The CDR3 is 12 amino acids. CDR1 and CDR2 (germline): SEHNR, FQNEAQ (reference sequence). TCRdb used MiXCR to reprocess the 5' RACE reads, holding one entry per CDR3 protein. This sample has around 68,000 distinct CDR3 sequences; 10% to 15% occur once, and the top ten carry over 1.3%. This receptor was identified in an adult who was a healthcare worker with PCR-confirmed SARS-CoV-2 infection or an uninfected control (not recorded which). The sequencing used whole blood, collected at baseline. The rearrangement links TRBV7-9 to TRBJ2-1; D is possibly TRBD2 (5 bases). The CDR3 reads CASSPRAGEQFF. CDR3 nucleotide sequence: TGTGCCAGCAGCCCCCGGGCGGGTGAGCAGTTCTTC.